The TCR beta chain under discussion was sequenced for a study of blood T cell repertoires in COVID-19. Looking at the study overall: Samples came from the United States, Italy and Spain, spanning acute and convalescent COVID-19.

Authors' analysis steps: Quantification of nucleated cells was approximated via reference gene primer amplification. TCRdb's table, derived via immunoSEQ multiplex PCR, lists solely in-frame clones and lacks some. V, J and clone size were drawn from that table, and D and trimming were deduced from the DNA. The sample lists about 55,000 clones, 70% to 90% occurring once. The source of this sequence is a human donor in a cohort sampled during active COVID-19. The sequenced sample was peripheral blood.

The DNA for the CDR3 is TGTGCCAGCAGTCCTGGCGGGAGGGGGGAGACCCAGTACTTC. Translated, it gives CASSPGGRGETQYF. The V gene is TRBV6-5, the J gene TRBJ2-5; 9 bases are shared with TRBD2. CDR1 and CDR2 (germline): MNHEY, SVGAGI. CDR3 length equals 14 residues. V dropped 5 bases and J dropped 5; count of bases not matched to a gene: 6.